This T cell receptor beta chain was documented in a study of OX40 agonist ivuxolimab in advanced cancers. Study-wide context: Patients' therapy was ivuxolimab, an antibody that acts as an agonist of OX40 (CD134). Points from the study as a whole: CD8+ T cells were the subset that, on average, had more expanded clones than CD4+.

This clone was seen just once. The target antigen is unknown. V gave up 4 bases and J gave up 4 bases, with 11 bases separating them. Germline assignment: CDR1 SGDLS and CDR2 YYNGEE. This CDR3 region has 13 residues. Sequenced by immunoSEQ multiplex PCR; TCRdb stores in-frame clones only, minus some. The data show about 73,000 clones, around 90% seen once. Sample: CD4+ or CD8+ T cells sorted from blood, taken in a trial of the OX40 agonist ivuxolimab. The gene calls are TRBV9 and TRBJ1-2; D may be TRBD1 (6 bases). The receptor comes from an adult with an advanced solid tumor such as melanoma, head and neck, liver or kidney cancer. CDR3 sequence (DNA): TGTGCCAGCAGCCACACAGGGATCTATGGCTACACCTTC. Translating gives CASSHTGIYGYTF.